The 7 T cell receptor beta chains below come from one sample, sequenced in a study of identical twins. TCRdb re-called the 5' RACE reads through MiXCR, storing one row per CDR3 protein. The table lists roughly 1.6 million distinct CDR3 sequences, around a third of them singletons, with around 0.3% in the top ten. Source material: cord blood. Receptor source: a newborn girl in good health.

The table lists this clonotype with a count of one. The rearrangement uses TRBV5-1 and TRBJ1-1, with D possibly being TRBD1 (5 bases). The CDR3 extends over 13 amino acids. Germline-derived CDR1 and CDR2 are SGHRS and YFSETQ. The germline V and J ends were trimmed by 7 bases and 3 bases, with 13 bases remaining between them. The CDR3: CASGGDSYTEAFF. Written as DNA, the CDR3 is TGCGCCAGCGGGGGGGACTCCTACACTGAAGCTTTCTTT.

The chain employs TRBV11-2 and TRBJ1-6, with D possibly matching TRBD1 (6 bases). The CDR3 is 23 residues long. The V end was cut by 1 base, the J end by 1 base, with 29 bases between. Germline V gives CDR1 SGHAT, CDR2 FQNNGV. The CDR3 nucleotides read TGTGCCAGCAGCTTAGTGGTCAGGGGAGGACCCTACGAGCAGGTTTCCTATAATTCACCCCTCCACTTT. Amino acid sequence: CASSLVVRGGPYEQVSYNSPLHF.

This clonotype was recorded many times. The chain joins TRBV29-1 to TRBJ2-1; D unresolved. CDR1 and CDR2 from the germline V gene are SQVTM and ANQGSEA. Trimming pared 0 bases from V and 7 bases from J, leaving 7 bases between. The CDR3 spans 12 residues. CDR3: CSVEEGGNEQFF. The CDR3 DNA reads as TGCAGCGTTGAAGAGGGTGGGAATGAGCAGTTCTTC.

The chain joins TRBV7-9 to TRBJ2-2; D is possibly TRBD1 (6 bases). The ends were cut back, 0 bases at V and 4 bases at J, with 9 bases in the middle. CDR3 length: 15 amino acids. Germline CDR1 and CDR2: SEHNR and FQNEAQ (reference sequence). CDR3 sequence: CASSLAGHFTGELFF. The DNA for the CDR3 is TGTGCCAGCAGCTTAGCGGGACACTTCACCGGGGAGCTGTTTTTT.

This clonotype turned up a few times. V usage is TRBV7-9 and J usage is TRBJ2-1; 8 bases line up with TRBD1. The ends lost 4 bases at V and 6 bases at J; junction bases unmatched: 8. Germline V lookup: CDR1 SEHNR, CDR2 FQNEAQ (reference sequence). CDR3 length: 15 amino acids. The CDR3 DNA reads as TGTGCCAGCAGCTCTCGGACAGGGCTTTCCAATGAGCAGTTCTTC. Its protein is CASSSRTGLSNEQFF.

V and J are TRBV10-3 and TRBJ1-4, with a weak D call TRBD1 (5 bases). Deletions cut 5 bases from V and 2 bases from J, with 9 bases between. CDR1 and CDR2 (germline): ENHRY, SYGVKD. The CDR3 has 14 residues. The CDR3 region has the DNA TGTGCCATCAGTCCGGGACGGACTAATGAAAAACTGTTTTTT. This translates into CAISPGRTNEKLFF.

The chain employs TRBV7-2 and TRBJ2-7, with a possible D match to TRBD2 (5 bases). The J call may be incorrect, as the DNA end agrees better with TRBJ2-5. The CDR3 runs to 16 residues. The germline gives CDR1 SGHTA, CDR2 FQGNSA. CDR3 coding DNA: TGTGCCAGCAGCGCAGCTAGGACTGGAGAGCGAGAGACCCAGTACTTC. Its protein product is CASSAARTGERETQYF.